Below, 18 T cell receptor beta chains from the same sample are listed, as sequenced in a study of beta chain features in type 1 diabetes. These receptors are not linked to any known antigen. Broader study findings: Moderate yet significant TCRB CDR3 shortening was seen in Type 1 diabetes patients in all four CD4+ subsets.

Expressed TCRB transcripts were sequenced after all isolated RNA was converted to cDNA. Profiled with immunoSEQ multiplex PCR; TCRdb holds only in-frame clones, not every one. The sample contains around 97,000 clones, 25% to 35% of which appear only once. Sequences were obtained from central memory CD4+ T cells from blood. The source of these receptors is a woman younger than 35 with type 1 diabetes.

This chain connects TRBV5-6 to TRBJ2-7; D call uncertain. Germline CDR1 is SGHDT and CDR2 is YYEEEE. This CDR3 contains 12 residues. Between the trimmed V and J ends, which lost 3 bases and 3 bases, there was a span of 7 bases. This chain's CDR3 is CASSSKYYEQYV. The CDR3 DNA follows: TGTGCCAGCAGCTCAAAATACTACGAGCAGTACGTC.

At least ten counts were recorded for this clone. Other DNA sequences in this specimen translate into the identical CDR3. The genes are TRBV7-2 and TRBJ1-5; no definite D call. V was clipped by 2 bases and J by 5 bases, with 10 bases between them. Looked up from germline, CDR1 is SGHTA and CDR2 is FQGNSA. The CDR3 is made up of 14 amino acids. The CDR3 sequence: CASSLKSVDQPQHF. For the CDR3, the DNA is TGTGCCAGCAGCTTAAAGTCGGTCGATCAGCCCCAGCATTTT. The entire variable domain, with the rest obtained from reference TRBV7-2 and TRBJ1-5, is as follows: GAGVSQSPSNKVTEKGKDVELRCDPISGHTALYWYRQSLGQGLEFLIYFQGNSAPDKSGLPSDRFSAERTGGSVSTLTIQRTQQEDSAVYLCASSLKSVDQPQHFGDGTRLSIL.

V usage is TRBV25-1 and J usage is TRBJ1-2; D gene ambiguous. Germline lookup yields CDR1 MGHDK and CDR2 SYGVNS. The CDR3 runs 13 residues. V was cut by 3 bases and J by 1 base, with 6 bases left in between. In DNA, the CDR3 is TGTGCCAGCAGTGACAGAAATAACTATGGCTACACCTTC. Translation gives CASSDRNNYGYTF.

V usage is TRBV7-6 and J usage is TRBJ2-1; 12 bases line up with TRBD2. Germline lookup yields CDR1 SGHVS and CDR2 FNYEAQ. This CDR3 has 15 residues. V was clipped by 6 bases and J by 4 bases; unmatched bases: 4. The CDR3 DNA reads as TGTGCCAGCAGTGTACTAGCGGGAGGATACAATGAGCAGTTCTTC. Its translation: CASSVLAGGYNEQFF.

The sample holds a few counts of this clone. The same CDR3 is also encoded by other DNA sequences in this sample. The rearrangement joins TRBV11-2 to TRBJ2-2; 8 positions agree with TRBD1. V dropped 3 bases and J dropped 4; count of bases not matched to a gene: 1. Germline-derived CDR1 and CDR2 are SGHAT and FQNNGV. The CDR3 is made up of 14 amino acids. This CDR3 reads CASSLGQVTGELFF. In DNA, the CDR3 is TGTGCCAGCAGCTTGGGACAGGTCACCGGGGAGCTGTTTTTT.

The sample holds a few counts of this clone. The chain is built from TRBV7-9 and TRBJ1-4, with TRBD1 matching 9 bases. Germline V gene lookup returns CDR1 SEHNR and CDR2 FQNEAQ (reference sequence). The CDR3 covers 12 residues. Unmatched junction bases numbered 1, after V lost 9 bases and J lost 5 bases. The CDR3 spells CASDRGNEKLFF. CDR3 coding DNA: TGTGCCAGTGACAGGGGGAATGAAAAACTGTTTTTT.

The chain is built from TRBV29-1 and TRBJ2-3; weak D call: TRBD2 (7 bases). The CDR3 is made up of 12 amino acids. CDR1 and CDR2 from the germline V gene are SQVTM and ANQGSEA. V dropped 7 bases and J dropped 3 bases, with 11 bases sitting between them. CDR3: CSEGGRTDTQYF. In DNA form, the CDR3 reads TGCAGCGAGGGGGGGAGGACAGATACGCAGTATTTT.

The genes are TRBV7-2 and TRBJ2-3; 7 nucleotides line up with TRBD2. This CDR3 contains 16 residues. CDR1 and CDR2 (germline): SGHTA, FQGNSA. The ends lost 1 base at V and 0 bases at J; junction bases unmatched: 4. CDR3 sequence reads: CASSLEGGGSTDTQYF. DNA of the CDR3: TGTGCCAGCAGCTTAGAGGGCGGGGGAAGCACAGATACGCAGTATTTT.

This clone appeared a few times. This chain links TRBV5-4 with TRBJ2-6; D call uncertain. V shed 0 bases and J shed 2 bases, with 9 bases lying between them. Germline V gene data show CDR1 as SGHNT and CDR2 as YYREEE (reference sequence). CDR3 length: 16 residues. The CDR3 nucleotides read TGTGCCAGCAGCTTGGCCTGGGCACCTGGGGCCAACGTCCTGACTTTC. Protein product: CASSLAWAPGANVLTF.

The rearrangement uses TRBV9 and TRBJ2-1; a possible D gene is TRBD2 (6 bases). The CDR3 has 16 amino acids. Trimming took off 2 bases at V and 2 bases at J, with 14 bases between the two ends. The germline gives CDR1 SGDLS, CDR2 YYNGEE. In DNA form, the CDR3 reads TGTGCCAGCAGCGTGTATTCGGGAGATACCTACAATGAGCAGTTCTTC. It yields the protein CASSVYSGDTYNEQFF.

The rearrangement uses TRBV19 and TRBJ2-1, with 10 bases lining up with TRBD2. The CDR3 contains 17 residues. Losses at the gene ends were 4 bases for V and 8 bases for J; bases not matched to a gene: 14. The germline gives CDR1 LNHDA, CDR2 SQIVND (reference sequence). The CDR3 loop is CASSSPLGGSGRYEQFF. In DNA form, the CDR3 reads TGTGCCAGTAGTAGCCCTTTGGGCGGTAGCGGGAGGTATGAGCAGTTCTTC.

The chain joins TRBV2 to TRBJ2-7; 13 bases are shared with TRBD2. Per germline, CDR1 SNHLY and CDR2 FYNNEI. The length of the CDR3 is 15 residues. The V segment lost 5 bases and the J segment 9 bases; nucleotides outside the gene matches: 10. CDR3 protein: CASSQPTSGRGSQYV. The DNA of the CDR3 is TGTGCCAGCAGTCAACCAACTAGCGGGAGGGGTTCGCAGTACGTC.

V usage is TRBV28 and J usage is TRBJ1-3; tentatively, D is TRBD1 (5 bases). CDR3 length: 16 amino acids. Trimming took 6 bases from V and 0 from J, leaving 15 bases between them. Germline CDR1 MDHEN, CDR2 SYDVKM. DNA of the CDR3: TGTGCCAGCAGGTCCTCCGGACAAATCTCTGGAAACACCATATATTTT. Its protein product is CASRSSGQISGNTIYF.

This clone was seen a few times. This chain connects TRBV21-1 to TRBJ2-1; the D segment call TRBD2 is taken from the table without a DNA check. TRBV21-1 is noted as a pseudogene. CDR3 size: 16 residues. CDR3 coding DNA: TGTGCCAGCAGCAAAAGGGGACTAGCGGGCCCTCAGGAGCAGTTCTTC. Its translation is CASSKRGLAGPQEQFF.

The chain joins TRBV25-1 to TRBJ2-2; TRBD1 aligns across 8 bases. V gave up 4 bases and J gave up 5 bases; unmatched junction bases: 3. This CDR3 spans 14 amino acids. Germline V gene data show CDR1 as MGHDK and CDR2 as SYGVNS. The CDR3 protein is CASSARTGTGELFF. The CDR3 coding sequence is TGTGCCAGCAGTGCCCGGACAGGGACCGGGGAGCTGTTTTTT. The full variable domain, rest sourced from reference TRBV25-1 and TRBJ2-2, is EADIYQTPRYLVIGTGKKITLECSQTMGHDKMYWYQQDPGMELHLIHYSYGVNSTEKGDLSSESTVSRIRTEHFPLTLESARPSHTSQYLCASSARTGTGELFFGEGSRLTVL.

The gene calls are TRBV7-9 and TRBJ1-4, with TRBD1 identical over 9 bases. CDR1 and CDR2 (germline): SEHNR, FQNEAQ (reference sequence). This CDR3 has 14 residues. V was pared by 4 bases and J by 5 bases, with 2 bases of the junction left unmatched. The CDR3, as DNA: TGTGCCAGCAGCTCCGGGACAGGGAATGAAAAACTGTTTTTT. Its translation is CASSSGTGNEKLFF.

This clone was counted between two and nine times. The rearrangement uses TRBV7-3 and TRBJ2-5, with 9 bases matching TRBD1. Matching the DNA end better, TRBJ2-7 makes the J call doubtful. The V gene's germline CDR1 is SGHTA and CDR2 FQGTGA. The CDR3 covers 13 residues. The CDR3 protein is CASSPGQGNEQYF. In nucleotides, the CDR3 is TGTGCCAGCAGCCCGGGACAGGGCAACGAGCAGTACTTC.

This rearrangement joins TRBV7-3 to TRBJ2-5; D is ambiguous. The germline V and J ends were trimmed by 0 bases and 5 bases, with 7 bases remaining between them. Germline assignment: CDR1 SGHTA and CDR2 FQGTGA. CDR3 length: 13 amino acids. The DNA for the CDR3 is TGTGCCAGCAGCTTAACTAGCCTGGAGACCCAGTACTTC. Residues: CASSLTSLETQYF.